This record covers a single TCR beta chain. The antigen is unknown. Sequenced by immunoSEQ multiplex PCR; TCRdb stores in-frame clones only, minus some. The sample shows around 30,000 clones, 80% of them seen only once. The TCR-sequenced patients were three responders to pembrolizumab. The data belong to a study of PD-1 blockade in mismatch repair-deficient tumors. Turning to the study itself: All were previously treated, progressing patients with about a dozen mismatch repair-deficient cancer types. Study conclusions and caveats: Tumor-resident clones, often undetectable pretreatment in blood, expanded then contracted after pembrolizumab.

This CDR3 has 12 amino acids. V lost 0 bases and J 5 bases, leaving 8 bases between the germline ends. Germline V gene lookup returns CDR1 GTSNPN and CDR2 SVGIG (reference sequence). The starting material was PBMCs, obtained 6 weeks after starting pembrolizumab. This TCR came from an adult with mismatch repair-deficient cancer. The chain recombines TRBV30 with TRBJ2-7; no clear D. The CDR3 nucleotides are TGTGCCTGGAGTGTAACGGTCCACGAGCAGTACTTC. Its translation is CAWSVTVHEQYF.